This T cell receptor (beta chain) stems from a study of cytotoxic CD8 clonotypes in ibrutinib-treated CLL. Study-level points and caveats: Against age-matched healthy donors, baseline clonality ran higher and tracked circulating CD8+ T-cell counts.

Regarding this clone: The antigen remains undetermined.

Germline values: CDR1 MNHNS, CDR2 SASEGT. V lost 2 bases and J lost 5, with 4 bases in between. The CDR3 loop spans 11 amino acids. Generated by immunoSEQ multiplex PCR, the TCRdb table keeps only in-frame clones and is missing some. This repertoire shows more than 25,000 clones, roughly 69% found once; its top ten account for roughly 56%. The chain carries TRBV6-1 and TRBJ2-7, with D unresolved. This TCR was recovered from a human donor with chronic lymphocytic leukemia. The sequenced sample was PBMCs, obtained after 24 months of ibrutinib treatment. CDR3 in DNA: TGTGCCAGCAGTGAACGTAACGAGCAGTACTTC. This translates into CASSERNEQYF.